What follows are 8 T cell receptor beta chains derived from one specimen sequenced in a study of blood T cell repertoires in COVID-19. The data were produced by immunoSEQ multiplex PCR, yet TCRdb's version contains in-frame clones alone and is incomplete. The table lists 270,000 or so clones, around 88% of them singletons. Sequencing was done on a sample of PBMCs or T cells enriched from blood (not recorded which). The receptor set was obtained from a middle-aged woman with acute COVID-19.

This sequence joins TRBV2 and TRBJ1-2, with TRBD1 matching over 7 bases. V was clipped by 8 bases and J by 4 bases; unmatched bases: 10. The length of the CDR3 is 14 residues. CDR1 and CDR2 from the germline V gene are SNHLY and FYNNEI. The CDR3 nucleotides are TGTGCCAGCGGGAGACAGGGAGGCAGCTATGGCTACACCTTC. Translated, it gives CASGRQGGSYGYTF. Complete variable domain (other parts from reference TRBV2 and TRBJ1-2): EPEVTQTPSHQVTQMGQEVILRCVPISNHLYFYWYRQILGQKVEFLVSFYNNEISEKSEIFDDQFSVERPDGSNFTLKIRSTKLEDSAMYFCASGRQGGSYGYTFGSGTRLTVV.

This clone was detected only a few times. The genes are TRBV6-6 and TRBJ2-1; weak D call: TRBD1 (5 bases). Germline V gene lookup returns CDR1 MNHNY and CDR2 SVGAGI (reference sequence). The CDR3 sequence is 14 residues long. Trimming removed 6 bases from V and 4 bases from J, with 13 bases in between. The CDR3 is CASSSPDSYNEQFF. Here the CDR3 DNA reads TGTGCCAGCAGCTCTCCTGACAGTTACAATGAGCAGTTCTTC.

This rearrangement joins TRBV28 to TRBJ1-3, with 7 positions matching TRBD1. The CDR3 is made up of 15 amino acids. Looked up from germline, CDR1 is MDHEN and CDR2 is SYDVKM. Losses at the gene ends were 5 bases for V and 4 bases for J; bases not matched to a gene: 8. The CDR3 DNA reads as TGTGCCAGCAGTGGGGGACAGCCCCGGGGAAACACCATATATTTT. Translated, it gives CASSGGQPRGNTIYF.

The chain carries TRBV28 and TRBJ1-2; D is possibly TRBD1 (5 bases). CDR1 and CDR2 from the germline V gene are MDHEN and SYDVKM. The CDR3 runs 15 residues. Trimming took off 4 bases at V and 0 bases at J, with 12 bases between the two ends. The CDR3 region is CASSSTVNTNYGYTF. The CDR3 region has the DNA TGTGCCAGCAGTTCGACAGTAAATACTAACTATGGCTACACCTTC.

The genes are TRBV29-1 and TRBJ2-7; TRBD2 matches at 13 bases. Germline values: CDR1 SQVTM, CDR2 ANQGSEA. The CDR3 loop spans 14 amino acids. V lost 3 bases to trimming and J lost 9 bases; unmatched junction nucleotides: 8. The CDR3 DNA reads TGCAGCGTTGAGCGGACTAGCGGGAGCCCCGTGCAGTACGTC. Translation gives CSVERTSGSPVQYV.

The J gene is TRBJ2-3, the V gene TRBV24-1; 7 nucleotides align to TRBD2. V was pared by 6 bases and J by 7 bases, with 27 bases of the junction left unmatched. The V gene's germline CDR1 is KGHDR and CDR2 SFDVKD. This CDR3 region has 20 residues. The DNA of the CDR3 is TGTGCCACCAGTCTATTGAAAGGGTTAACCCGGAGCGGGAAACAGAATACGCAGTATTTT. Translating gives CATSLLKGLTRSGKQNTQYF.

This chain uses TRBV4-1 with TRBJ1-1; 9 bases fit TRBD1. Germline V gene lookup returns CDR1 MGHRA and CDR2 YSYEKL. With 2 bases clipped from V and 2 bases from J, the junction kept 3 bases outside the gene matches. The CDR3 totals 15 residues. In DNA form, the CDR3 reads TGCGCCAGCAGCCAACGGACAGGGGCTAACACTGAAGCTTTCTTT. It specifies CASSQRTGANTEAFF.

The chain combines TRBV7-9 with TRBJ1-4, with D unclear. Germline CDR1 and CDR2: SEHNR and FQNEAQ (reference sequence). Trimming took 3 bases from V and 3 from J, leaving 8 bases between them. There are 14 residues in the CDR3. CDR3 nucleotides: TGTGCCAGCAGCTTCGGGATACCTAATGAAAAACTGTTTTTT. Encoded protein: CASSFGIPNEKLFF.